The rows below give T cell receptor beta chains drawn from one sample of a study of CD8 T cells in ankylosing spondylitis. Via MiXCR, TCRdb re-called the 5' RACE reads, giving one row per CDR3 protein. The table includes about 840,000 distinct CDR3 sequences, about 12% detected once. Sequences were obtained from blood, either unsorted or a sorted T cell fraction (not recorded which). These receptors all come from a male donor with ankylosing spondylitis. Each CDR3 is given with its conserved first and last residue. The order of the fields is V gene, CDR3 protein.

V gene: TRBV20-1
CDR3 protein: CSASLGGMREKLFF

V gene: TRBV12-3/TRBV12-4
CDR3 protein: CASTLWGSWEQYF

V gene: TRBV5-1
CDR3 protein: CASSNDGDEQYF

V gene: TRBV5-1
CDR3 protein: CASRNRGTDTQYF

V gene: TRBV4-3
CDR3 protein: CASSTLGDYLNGYTF

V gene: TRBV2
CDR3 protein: CASQLGRSQHF

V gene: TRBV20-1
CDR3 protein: CSARDAWGSSYNEQFF

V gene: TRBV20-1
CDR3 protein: CSARVGVGETQYF

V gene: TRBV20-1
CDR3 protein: CSAKRWSGELFF

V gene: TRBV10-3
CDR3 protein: CAISLGFEQFF

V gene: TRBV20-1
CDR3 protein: CSARLRNPYEQYF

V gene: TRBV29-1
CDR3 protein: CSVVGEDTEAFF

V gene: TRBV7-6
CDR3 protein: CASSTQQNTEAFF

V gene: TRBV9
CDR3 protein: CASSVANREGNTIYF

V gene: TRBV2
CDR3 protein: CASSEFDLAISPLHF

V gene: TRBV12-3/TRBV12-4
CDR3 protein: CASSFSAGGHQPQHF

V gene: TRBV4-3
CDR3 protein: CASSQVEGAEQFF

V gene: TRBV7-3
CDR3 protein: CASGPGDQETQYF

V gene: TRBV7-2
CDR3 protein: CASSRTGQGSIIQYF

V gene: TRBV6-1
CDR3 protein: CASRGTSGSDTQYF

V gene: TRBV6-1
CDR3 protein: CASRRGTTDTQYF

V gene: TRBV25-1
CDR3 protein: CASSADRGALDQPQHF

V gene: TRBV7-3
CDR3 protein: CASSQFQDTQYF

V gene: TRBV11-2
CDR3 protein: CASSFGNLTPQHF

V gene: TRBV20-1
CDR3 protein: CSASGAVAGLGETQYF

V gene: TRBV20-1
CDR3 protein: CSARDGGVNQPQHF

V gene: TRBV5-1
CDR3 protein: CASKPAGAVGAYNEQFF

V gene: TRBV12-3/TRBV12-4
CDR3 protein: CASSDRSGSNQPQHF

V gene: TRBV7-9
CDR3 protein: CASSLYGGVADTQYF

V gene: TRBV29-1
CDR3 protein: CSERTGGEAFF

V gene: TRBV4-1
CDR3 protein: CASSHRLATDTQYF

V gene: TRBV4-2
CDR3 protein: CASSLSAGPTAGQPQHF

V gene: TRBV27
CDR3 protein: CASSLNRDTDTQYF

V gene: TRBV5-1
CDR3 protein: CASSLEIGINYGYTF

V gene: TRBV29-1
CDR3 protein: CSVAGRAYEQYF

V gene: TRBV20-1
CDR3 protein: CSARAVRGQSSGRTSSYNEQFF

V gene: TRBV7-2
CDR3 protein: CASRLDRGAYNEQFF

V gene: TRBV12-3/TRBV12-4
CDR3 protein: CASSFGRTAYEQYF

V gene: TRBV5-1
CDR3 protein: CASSLLAGVNTGELFF

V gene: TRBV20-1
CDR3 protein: CSARSYVGDGLNSPLHF

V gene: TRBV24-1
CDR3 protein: CATSDLKRGLHTGELFF

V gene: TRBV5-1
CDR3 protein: CASSPWTGGNEKLFF

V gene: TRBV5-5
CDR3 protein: CASSFSSGAGNEQFF

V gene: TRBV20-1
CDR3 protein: CSAPKGWGKNIQYF

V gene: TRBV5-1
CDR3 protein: CASSLGGSHGELFF

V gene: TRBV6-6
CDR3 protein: CASSFDSLYEQYF

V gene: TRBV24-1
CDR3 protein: CATSDLSGGSYNEQFF

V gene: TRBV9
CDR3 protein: CASSVNSVAAEQYF

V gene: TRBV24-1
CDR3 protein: CATSGRTTGTSGRGVEETQYF

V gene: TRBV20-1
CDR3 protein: CSASPTGWTNEKLFF

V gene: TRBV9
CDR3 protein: CASSAQGTDQPQHF

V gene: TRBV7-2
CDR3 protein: CASSSDPSGGGTDTQYF

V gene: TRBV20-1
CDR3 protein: CSARDLRVAGTSTDTQYF

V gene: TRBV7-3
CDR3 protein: CASSPGTGQFETQYF

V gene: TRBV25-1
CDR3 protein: CASSEPSGRAEDTQYF

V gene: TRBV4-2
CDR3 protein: CASSRKQIAGGTQETQYF

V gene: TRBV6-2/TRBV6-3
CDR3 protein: CASSSDPGGSNQPQHF